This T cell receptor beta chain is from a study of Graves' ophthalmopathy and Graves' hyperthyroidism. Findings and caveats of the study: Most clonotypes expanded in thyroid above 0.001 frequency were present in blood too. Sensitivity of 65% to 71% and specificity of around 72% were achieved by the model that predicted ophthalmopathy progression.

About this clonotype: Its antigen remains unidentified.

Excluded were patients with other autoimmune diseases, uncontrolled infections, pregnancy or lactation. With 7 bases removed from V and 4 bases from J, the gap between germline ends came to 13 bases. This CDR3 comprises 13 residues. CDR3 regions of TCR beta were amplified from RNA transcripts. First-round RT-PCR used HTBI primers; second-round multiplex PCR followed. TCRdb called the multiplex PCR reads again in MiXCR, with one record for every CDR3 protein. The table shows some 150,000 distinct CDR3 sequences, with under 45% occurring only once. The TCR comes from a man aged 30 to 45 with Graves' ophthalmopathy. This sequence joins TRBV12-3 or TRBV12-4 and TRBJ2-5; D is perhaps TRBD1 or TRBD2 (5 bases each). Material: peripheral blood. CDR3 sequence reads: CASTGQAGETQYF. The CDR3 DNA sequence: TGTGCCAGCACGGGGCAAGCCGGAGAGACCCAGTACTTC.